The rows below give T cell receptor beta chains drawn from one sample of a study of blood T cell repertoires in COVID-19. The data were produced by immunoSEQ multiplex PCR, yet TCRdb's version contains in-frame clones alone and is incomplete. The repertoire consists of roughly 27,000 clones, with roughly 89% occurring once and the leading ten covering roughly 1.8%. Sequencing used peripheral blood. The origin of the receptors is a woman aged 55-70 years with active COVID-19. Each CDR3 is given with its conserved first and last residue. D genes are given only for firm matches. Some rows have no size entry. The others give once, few or many, or a class for an expanded clone.

clone size,V gene,J gene,D gene,CDR3 length,CDR3 protein,CDR3 DNA
NA,TRBV30,TRBJ2-1,TRBD2,15,CAWALLAGGLASQFF,TGTGCCTGGGCTTTATTAGCGGGAGGGCTTGCGTCGCAGTTCTTC
NA,TRBV5-1,TRBJ2-4,TRBD1,13,CASSFSETGIQYF,TGCGCCAGCAGCTTTTCCGAGACAGGGATTCAGTACTTC
NA,TRBV7-3,TRBJ1-1,NA,18,CASSLQGQLHLGNTEAFF,TGTGCCAGCAGCTTACAAGGACAGCTACACCTCGGGAACACTGAAGCTTTCTTT
NA,TRBV27,TRBJ2-2,TRBD2,15,CASSLLGLAGLQLFF,TGTGCCAGCAGTTTACTAGGACTAGCTGGTTTGCAGCTGTTTTTT
NA,TRBV5-6,TRBJ2-1,TRBD2,14,CASTPAGERGEQFF,TGTGCCAGCACCCCAGCGGGAGAAAGAGGTGAGCAGTTCTTC
few,TRBV5-6,TRBJ2-3,TRBD2,18,CASSLAGTSGRQTDTQYF,TGTGCCAGCAGCTTGGCCGGGACTAGCGGGAGGCAAACAGATACGCAGTATTTT
NA,TRBV5-4,TRBJ1-5,NA,14,CASSLDQGTHAQHF,TGTGCCAGCAGCTTGGATCAGGGGACCCACGCCCAGCATTTT
NA,TRBV28,TRBJ2-2,TRBD1,14,CASRRDRETGELFF,TGTGCCAGCCGCCGGGACAGGGAAACCGGGGAGCTGTTTTTT
NA,TRBV19,TRBJ2-7,NA,12,CASSAQSGEQYF,TGTGCCAGTAGTGCCCAGTCGGGCGAGCAGTACTTC
NA,TRBV5-5,TRBJ2-1,TRBD1,15,CASSLQGAGYNEQFF,TGTGCCAGCAGCTTACAGGGGGCCGGCTACAATGAGCAGTTCTTC
NA,TRBV15,TRBJ2-7,TRBD2,16,CATSRGTSGRTGEQYF,TGTGCCACCAGCAGAGGAACTAGCGGGAGAACGGGGGAGCAGTACTTC
NA,TRBV27,TRBJ2-3,NA,14,CASSLWASTDTQYF,TGTGCCAGCAGTTTGTGGGCTAGCACAGATACGCAGTATTTT
NA,TRBV29-1,TRBJ2-1,NA,11,CSVRSAGEQFF,TGCAGCGTTCGAAGTGCCGGTGAGCAGTTCTTC
once,TRBV29-1,TRBJ2-7,NA,13,CSVRLSSSYEQYF,TGCAGCGTTCGACTCTCTAGCTCCTACGAGCAGTACTTC
NA,TRBV28,TRBJ2-7,NA,16,CASSALAGRRSYEQYF,TGTGCCAGCAGTGCCTTGGCGGGCCGGCGCTCCTACGAGCAGTACTTC
NA,TRBV12-3/TRBV12-4,TRBJ1-2,TRBD1,13,CASSLQGDYGYTF,TGTGCCAGCAGCTTACAGGGGGACTATGGCTACACCTTC
few,TRBV6-2/TRBV6-3,TRBJ1-5,TRBD1,15,CASSRNRGPGQPQHF,TGTGCCAGCAGTCGAAACAGGGGGCCGGGTCAGCCCCAGCATTTT
NA,TRBV28,TRBJ2-5,NA,19,CASSIGTRILAGFQETQYF,TGTGCCAGCAGTATCGGAACCCGGATCCTAGCAGGTTTTCAGGAGACCCAGTACTTC
NA,TRBV27,TRBJ2-3,TRBD2,18,CASSPLGLGGRVVDTQYF,TGTGCCAGCAGTCCCCTAGGTCTGGGCGGGAGGGTGGTAGATACGCAGTATTTT
once,TRBV5-6,TRBJ2-7,TRBD1,14,CASSYTDRDHEQYF,TGTGCCAGCAGCTACACCGACAGGGACCACGAGCAGTACTTC
NA,TRBV5-6,TRBJ2-1,NA,16,CASSLFLMRKDNEQFF,TGTGCCAGCAGCTTATTTTTAATGCGGAAAGACAATGAGCAGTTCTTC